This is a list of T cell receptor beta chains from one sample in a study of shared clonotypes between healthy human individuals. Some clones are missing from TCRdb's copy, which holds only in-frame ones; the method was immunoSEQ multiplex PCR. Of 1.5 million to 2.5 million clones listed, over 85% were seen once; the top ten hold under 1.5%. The specimen sequenced was naive CD8+ T cells sorted from blood. These receptors originate from a man between 18 and 29 years old in good health. CDR3s include the opening cysteine and the closing phenylalanine or tryptophan. A D gene is named only where the DNA matches it firmly.

D,J,V,CDR3,DNA
NA,TRBJ1-4,TRBV5-1,CASSGETERREKLFF,TGCGCCAGCAGCGGAGAGACGGAGAGGAGGGAAAAACTGTTTTTT
NA,TRBJ2-1,TRBV7-6,CASSLNRANEQFF,TGTGCCAGCAGCTTAAACCGAGCCAATGAGCAGTTCTTC
NA,TRBJ2-7,TRBV28,CASSLARGNEQYF,TGTGCCAGCAGCTTAGCACGAGGTAACGAGCAGTACTTC
TRBD1,TRBJ1-2,TRBV25-1,CASSTGNYGYTF,TGTGCCAGCTCGACAGGGAACTATGGCTACACCTTC
TRBD1,TRBJ2-7,TRBV9,CASSEGQGFSYEQYF,TGTGCCAGCAGCGAGGGACAGGGGTTTTCCTACGAGCAGTACTTC
NA,TRBJ1-1,TRBV5-4,CASSPDGTEAFF,TGTGCCAGCAGCCCCGACGGGACTGAAGCTTTCTTT
TRBD1,TRBJ1-1,TRBV7-6,CASSGGTGDTEAFF,TGTGCCAGCAGCGGGGGAACAGGGGACACTGAAGCTTTCTTT
TRBD2,TRBJ2-3,TRBV15,CATSREIRGGASDTQYF,TGTGCCACCAGCAGAGAAATCCGCGGGGGGGCCTCGGATACGCAGTATTTT
NA,TRBJ1-2,TRBV27,CASSLVATGGYTF,TGTGCCAGCAGTTTAGTAGCGACGGGGGGCTACACCTTC
TRBD1,TRBJ2-7,TRBV5-1,CASANRGASEQYF,TGCGCCAGCGCAAACAGGGGAGCCTCCGAGCAGTACTTC
NA,TRBJ2-7,TRBV9,CASSVGGSNYEQYF,TGTGCCAGCAGCGTAGGCGGGTCGAACTACGAGCAGTACTTC
TRBD1,TRBJ2-7,TRBV7-9,CASSLITGGFTYEQYF,TGTGCCAGCAGCTTAATCACAGGGGGCTTCACCTACGAGCAGTACTTC
NA,TRBJ2-1,TRBV7-8,CASSLVPEDNEQFF,TGTGCCAGCAGCTTAGTCCCCGAGGACAATGAGCAGTTCTTC
NA,TRBJ2-7,TRBV19,CASRITGASYEQYF,TGTGCCAGTAGGATAACGGGAGCCTCCTACGAGCAGTACTTC
TRBD2,TRBJ2-7,TRBV11-2,CASSLVAGTYEQYF,TGTGCCAGCAGCTTAGTAGCGGGAACTTACGAGCAGTACTTC
NA,TRBJ2-7,TRBV29-1,CSVKTGTNSYEQYF,TGCAGCGTCAAGACAGGAACCAACTCCTACGAGCAGTACTTC
TRBD2,TRBJ2-7,TRBV6-5,CASSYREGYEQYF,TGTGCCAGCAGTTACAGGGAGGGCTACGAGCAGTACTTC
TRBD2,TRBJ2-1,TRBV27,CASSPFPSGSGNEQFF,TGTGCCAGCAGTCCCTTCCCTAGCGGGAGTGGGAATGAGCAGTTCTTC